Shown below are 22 T cell receptor beta chains from a single sample sequenced in a study of cytomegalovirus exposure and HLA in healthy donors. Both 60 Vbeta primers and 13 Jbeta primers went into the PCR. Libraries were prepared by immunoSEQ multiplex PCR; TCRdb keeps only in-frame clonotypes and omits some of them. The table lists under 200,000 clones, 65% to 80% of them singletons. The material sequenced was PBMCs. All receptors come from a middle-aged man in good health and CMV-seronegative.

This chain links TRBV30 with TRBJ1-5, with D hard to call. The CDR3 has 13 residues. V dropped 4 bases and J dropped 5 bases, with 12 bases sitting between them. Germline V gene sequence: CDR1 GTSNPN, CDR2 SVGIG (reference sequence). CDR3 protein: CAWTYSADQPQHF. CDR3 DNA sequence: TGTGCCTGGACCTACAGTGCCGATCAGCCCCAGCATTTT.

This chain uses TRBV6-6 with TRBJ1-1; D unresolved. Trimming took 7 bases from V and 2 from J, leaving 11 bases between them. CDR1 is MNHNY and CDR2 is SVGAGI in the germline V gene (reference sequence). This CDR3 region has 13 residues. Here the CDR3 reads CASNPPGNTEAFF. The CDR3 DNA sequence: TGTGCCAGCAACCCCCCGGGTAACACTGAAGCTTTCTTT.

The chain carries TRBV7-8 and TRBJ2-1, with TRBD1 identical over 8 bases. The CDR3 runs to 17 residues. Looked up from germline, CDR1 is SGHVS and CDR2 is FQNEAQ. V lost 3 bases to trimming and J lost 8 bases; unmatched junction nucleotides: 15. The CDR3 loop reads CASSFRGRQGNLYEQFF. Here the CDR3 DNA reads TGTGCCAGCAGCTTCCGGGGGAGACAGGGGAATTTGTATGAGCAGTTCTTC. The full variable domain, rest sourced from reference TRBV7-8 and TRBJ2-1, is GAGVSQSPRYKVAKRGQDVALRCDPISGHVSLFWYQQALGQGPEFLTYFQNEAQLDKSGLPSDRFFAERPEGSVSTLKIQRTQQEDSAVYLCASSFRGRQGNLYEQFFGPGTRLTVL.

The chain is built from TRBV6-1 and TRBJ2-3, with 10 bases matching TRBD2. V gave up 8 bases and J gave up 0 bases; unmatched junction bases: 2. Per germline, CDR1 MNHNS and CDR2 SASEGT. This CDR3 comprises 14 residues. The CDR3 loop is CASQLAGSTDTQYF. The DNA for the CDR3 is TGTGCCAGCCAACTAGCGGGGAGCACAGATACGCAGTATTTT.

The rearrangement joins TRBV7-9 to TRBJ1-5, with unresolved D. With 5 bases removed from V and 3 bases from J, the gap between germline ends came to 5 bases. This CDR3 spans 12 amino acids. CDR1 is SEHNR, CDR2 FQNEAQ, per germline (reference sequence). The CDR3 sequence: CASSVLNQPQHF. Written as DNA, the CDR3 is TGTGCCAGCAGCGTCCTCAATCAGCCCCAGCATTTT.

The chain links TRBV18 to TRBJ1-1, with D possibly TRBD1 on 5 matching bases. Trimming pared 4 bases from V and 4 bases from J, leaving 19 bases between. Germline CDR1 reads KGHSH; CDR2 reads LQKENI. The CDR3 totals 16 residues. The CDR3: CASSLGQGFDGTEAFF. The CDR3 DNA follows: TGTGCCAGCTCACTTGGGCAGGGCTTCGACGGCACTGAAGCTTTCTTT.

The rearrangement links TRBV6-1 to TRBJ1-3; possibly TRBD1 for D (6 bases). In germline, CDR1 is MNHNS, CDR2 SASEGT. The CDR3 contains 15 residues. The V gene lost 1 base and the J gene lost 3 bases, with 10 bases spanning the gap. The CDR3 loop reads CASSEVGGGGNTIYF. The CDR3 DNA reads TGTGCCAGCAGTGAAGTTGGGGGCGGTGGAAACACCATATATTTT.

The chain links TRBV2 to TRBJ1-4, with 8 bases identical to TRBD1. Germline V CDR1 and CDR2: SNHLY, FYNNEI. Trimming cost V 1 base and J 7 bases; bases outside gene matches: 5. CDR3 size: 15 residues. The CDR3 DNA is TGTGCCAGCAGTGAAGTCAGGACAGGGACTGAAAAACTGTTTTTT. Amino acids: CASSEVRTGTEKLFF. The full variable domain, with the rest looked up from reference TRBV2 and TRBJ1-4, is EPEVTQTPSHQVTQMGQEVILRCVPISNHLYFYWYRQILGQKVEFLVSFYNNEISEKSEIFDDQFSVERPDGSNFTLKIRSTKLEDSAMYFCASSEVRTGTEKLFFGSGTQLSVL.

V is TRBV4-3 and J is TRBJ2-5; TRBD1 agrees at 7 bases. This CDR3 is built from 17 residues. Germline values: CDR1 LGHNA, CDR2 YSLEER. V shed 6 bases, J shed 0 bases, and the junction held 13 bases outside the gene matches. This CDR3 is CASRHFPGTDYQETQYF. The CDR3, as DNA: TGCGCCAGCAGACATTTCCCCGGGACAGACTACCAAGAGACCCAGTACTTC.

This chain connects TRBV11-2 to TRBJ2-5; D is possibly TRBD2 (7 bases). CDR1 and CDR2 (germline): SGHAT, FQNNGV. V lost 4 bases, J lost 1 base, and 10 bases lay in between. CDR3 length equals 14 residues. The CDR3 is CASSSAGAQETQYF. The DNA of the CDR3 is TGTGCCAGCAGCTCTGCGGGGGCCCAAGAGACCCAGTACTTC.

The V call is TRBV19, the J call TRBJ2-5, with 8 bases identical to TRBD1. Losses at the gene ends were 7 bases for V and 2 bases for J; bases not matched to a gene: 3. Germline values: CDR1 LNHDA, CDR2 SQIVND (reference sequence). This CDR3 region has 13 residues. The CDR3 here is CASMRQGQETQYF. In DNA, the CDR3 is TGTGCCAGTATGCGACAGGGGCAAGAGACCCAGTACTTC.

This chain joins TRBV6-4 and TRBJ1-5, with TRBD1 as a possible D gene (5 bases). The CDR3 covers 17 residues. V was clipped by 0 bases and J by 9 bases, with 21 bases between them. CDR1 MRHNA and CDR2 SNTAGT come from the germline V gene. In nucleotides, the CDR3 is TGTGCCAGCAGTGACTCGCAAGGCGGGGCCAAGCTTCGGCCCCAGCATTTT. As protein: CASSDSQGGAKLRPQHF.

The rearrangement links TRBV12-5 to TRBJ2-3; D call uncertain. The V end was cut by 7 bases, the J end by 6 bases, with 8 bases between. The CDR3 is made up of 11 amino acids. Germline V gene sequence: CDR1 LGHNT, CDR2 FRNRAP. CDR3 region: CASVRMDTQYF. The DNA of the CDR3 is TGTGCTAGTGTGCGGATGGATACGCAGTATTTT.

V and J are TRBV7-9 and TRBJ2-7, with D perhaps TRBD1 (5 bases). The germline V gene has CDR1 SEHNR and CDR2 FQNEAQ (reference sequence). The CDR3 is made up of 15 amino acids. The ends were cut back, 2 bases at V and 7 bases at J, with 18 bases in the middle. The CDR3 DNA is TGTGCCAGCAGCTTATGGGATCTTGGTGGGGCTGAGCAGTACTTC. This codes for CASSLWDLGGAEQYF.

The J gene is TRBJ2-7, the V gene TRBV29-1; 10 bases align to TRBD1. Germline V gene data show CDR1 as SQVTM and CDR2 as ANQGSEA. This CDR3 spans 14 amino acids. V shed 6 bases, J shed 2 bases, and the junction held 7 bases outside the gene matches. The chain's CDR3 is CSVAKGTGAYEQYF. The CDR3 bases are TGCAGCGTCGCCAAGGGGACAGGGGCCTACGAGCAGTACTTC.

This chain connects TRBV6-5 to TRBJ2-5, with D perhaps TRBD2 (6 bases). CDR1 and CDR2 (germline): MNHEY, SVGAGI. The CDR3 covers 14 residues. V was cut by 10 bases and J by 2 bases, with 17 bases left in between. The CDR3 loop is CATSGGSGQETQYF. The DNA of the CDR3 is TGTGCCACCAGCGGAGGGTCAGGGCAAGAGACCCAGTACTTC.

This clone was found once. The rearrangement links TRBV2 to TRBJ2-6, with D perhaps TRBD1 (5 bases). There are 17 residues in the CDR3. V was cut by 6 bases and J by 4 bases, with 19 bases left in between. CDR1 and CDR2 (germline): SNHLY, FYNNEI. CDR3 sequence reads: CASSGQVSGSGANVLTF. DNA for the CDR3: TGTGCCAGCAGCGGGCAGGTTTCAGGGTCCGGGGCCAACGTCCTGACTTTC.

The chain couples TRBV7-2 to TRBJ1-5; TRBD1 aligns across 8 bases. This CDR3 has 13 residues. Germline-derived CDR1 and CDR2 are SGHTA and FQGNSA. Losses at the gene ends were 5 bases for V and 6 bases for J; bases not matched to a gene: 3. The CDR3 DNA follows: TGTGCCAGCAGCCGGACAGGGAGTCAGCCCCAGCATTTT. Translated: CASSRTGSQPQHF.

The chain recombines TRBV27 with TRBJ2-1, with TRBD1 as a possible D gene (6 bases). Germline CDR1 is MNHEY and CDR2 is SMNVEV (reference sequence). V lost 2 bases and J 6 bases, leaving 11 bases between the germline ends. The CDR3 loop spans 14 amino acids. The CDR3 region is CASSLQGFGNEQFF. The DNA of the CDR3 is TGTGCCAGCAGTTTACAGGGGTTTGGCAATGAGCAGTTCTTC.

Notes on this clone: A junction end diverges from the germline sequence, so it may reflect a read error. The rearrangement links TRBV7-7 to TRBJ2-5, with 7 nucleotides matching TRBD2. Per the germline V gene, CDR1 is SSHAT and CDR2 is FNYEAQ (reference sequence). The CDR3 loop spans 17 amino acids. This CDR3 is CASSSDQGREEKETQYF. CDR3 DNA sequence: TGTGCTAGCAGCTCGGACCAGGGTCGGGAGGAGAAAGAGACCCAGTACTTC.

V is TRBV5-1 and J is TRBJ1-2; 9 bases agree with TRBD1. CDR3 length: 15 amino acids. Germline values: CDR1 SGHRS, CDR2 YFSETQ. Trimming took 4 bases from V and 2 from J; bases not matched to a gene: 6. CDR3 loop: CASSQLQGANYGYTF. CDR3 DNA sequence: TGCGCCAGCAGCCAATTACAGGGGGCCAACTATGGCTACACCTTC. Variable domain in full (rest from reference TRBV5-1 and TRBJ1-2): KAGVTQTPRYLIKTRGQQVTLSCSPISGHRSVSWYQQTPGQGLQFLFEYFSETQRNKGNFPGRFSGRQFSNSRSEMNVSTLELGDSALYLCASSQLQGANYGYTFGSGTRLTVV.

This chain joins TRBV7-6 and TRBJ2-6; 10 nucleotides match TRBD1. Looked up from germline, CDR1 is SGHVS and CDR2 is FNYEAQ. The CDR3 loop spans 21 amino acids. Unmatched junction bases numbered 17, after V lost 5 bases and J lost 1 base. The DNA for the CDR3 is TGTGCCAGCAGCCAACGCCGGGACAGGGGTGTTGTAAGGTCTGGGGCCAACGTCCTGACTTTC. Protein product: CASSQRRDRGVVRSGANVLTF.